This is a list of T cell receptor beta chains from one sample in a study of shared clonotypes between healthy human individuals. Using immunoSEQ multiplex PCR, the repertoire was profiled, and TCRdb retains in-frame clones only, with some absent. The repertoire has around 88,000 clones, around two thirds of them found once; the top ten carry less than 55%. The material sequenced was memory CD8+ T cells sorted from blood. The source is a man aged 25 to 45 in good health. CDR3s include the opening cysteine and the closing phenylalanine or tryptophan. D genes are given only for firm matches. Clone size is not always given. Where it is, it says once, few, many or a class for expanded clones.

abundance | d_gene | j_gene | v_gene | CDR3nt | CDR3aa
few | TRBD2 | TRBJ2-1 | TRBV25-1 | TGTGCCAGCAGTCCCGGGGGGGGGCCCAGCTCCTACAATGAGCAGTTCTTC | CASSPGGGPSSYNEQFF
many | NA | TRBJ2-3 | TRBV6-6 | TGTGCCAGCAGCCCCCTTTCGGGGTTGGATACGCAGTATTTT | CASSPLSGLDTQYF
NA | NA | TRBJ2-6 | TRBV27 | TGTGCCAGCAGTCCACCGTCAAGCTCTGGGGCCAACGTCCTGACTTTC | CASSPPSSSGANVLTF
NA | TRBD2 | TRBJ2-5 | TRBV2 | TGTGCCAGCAGGGGACTAGCGGTGCAAGAGACCCAGTACTTC | CASRGLAVQETQYF
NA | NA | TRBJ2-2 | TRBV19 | TGTGCCAGTAGTAACCGGGAGTTTAGCGGGGAGCTGTTTTTT | CASSNREFSGELFF
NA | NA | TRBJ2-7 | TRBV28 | TGTGCCAGCAGTTTACCCGGACGGGAGAGGATCGAGCAGTACTTC | CASSLPGRERIEQYF
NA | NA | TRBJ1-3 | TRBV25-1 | TGTGCCAGCAGTGAAGGAGCAGGGAGCTCTGGAAACACCATATATTTT | CASSEGAGSSGNTIYF
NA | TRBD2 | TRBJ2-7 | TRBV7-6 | TGTGCCAGCAGCTTAGATGGCGGGGGGACCTACGAGCAGTACTTC | CASSLDGGGTYEQYF
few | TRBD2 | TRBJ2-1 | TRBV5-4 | TGTGCCAGCAGTCGATGGACTAGCGGTTACAATGAGCAGTTCTTC | CASSRWTSGYNEQFF
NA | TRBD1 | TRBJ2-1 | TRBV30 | TGTGCCTGGACCGAGGGCACAGGGGGCAGGAATGAGCAGTTCTTC | CAWTEGTGGRNEQFF
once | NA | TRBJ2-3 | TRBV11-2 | TGTGCCAGCAGCTTACTAGCGCGGGATACGCAGTATTTT | CASSLLARDTQYF
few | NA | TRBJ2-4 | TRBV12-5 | TGTGCTAGTGGCCCCGGAAGCAAAAACATTCAGTACTTC | CASGPGSKNIQYF
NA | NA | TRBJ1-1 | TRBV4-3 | TGCGCCAGCAGCCAAGACGGGGTTGGGAACACTGAAGCTTTCTTT | CASSQDGVGNTEAFF
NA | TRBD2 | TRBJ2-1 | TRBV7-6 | TGTGCCAGCAGCTTTAGACTAGCGGGAGGTTCCTCCTACAATGAGCAGTTCTTC | CASSFRLAGGSSYNEQFF
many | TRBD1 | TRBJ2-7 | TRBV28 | TGTGCCAGCAGTTCCGGGACAGACTACGAGCAGTACTTC | CASSSGTDYEQYF
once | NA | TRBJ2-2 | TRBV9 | TGTGCCAGCAGCGGCCATCGGAGGGAGGCGAACACCGGGGAGCTGTTTTTT | CASSGHRREANTGELFF
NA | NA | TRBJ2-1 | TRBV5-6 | TGTGCCAGCAGCTTGGGGCTAATAATCCATGAGCAGTTCTTC | CASSLGLIIHEQFF
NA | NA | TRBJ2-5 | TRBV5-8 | TGTGCCAGCAGCTTGCGTCCTAGCGTCCAAGAGACCCAGTACTTC | CASSLRPSVQETQYF
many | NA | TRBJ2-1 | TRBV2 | TGTGCCAGCAGAGCGGGGACAGGACGGACCTACAATGAGCAGTTCTTC | CASRAGTGRTYNEQFF
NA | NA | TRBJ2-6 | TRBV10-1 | TGCGCCAGCAGTTCACACATCGCACAAAGTCGGGCCAACGTCCTGACTTTC | CASSSHIAQSRANVLTF
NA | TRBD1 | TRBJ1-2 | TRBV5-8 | TGTGCCAGCACCAACAGGGGGTTCAACTATGGCTACACCTTC | CASTNRGFNYGYTF
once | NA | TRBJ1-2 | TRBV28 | TGTGCCAGCAGTTTAGTGTCAGACATTTGGATGGATGGCTACACCTTC | CASSLVSDIWMDGYTF
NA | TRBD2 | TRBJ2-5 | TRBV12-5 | TGTGCTAGTGGTTTAGATAGCGGGCAGGGTGAGACCCAGTACTTC | CASGLDSGQGETQYF
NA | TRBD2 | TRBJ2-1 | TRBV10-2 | TGCGCCAGCCAGGGACTAGCGGGAACGAATGAGCAGTTCTTC | CASQGLAGTNEQFF
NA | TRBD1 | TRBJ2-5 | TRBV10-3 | TGTGCCATCAGTACCGGGACAGGGGTCCAAGAGACCCAGTACTTC | CAISTGTGVQETQYF
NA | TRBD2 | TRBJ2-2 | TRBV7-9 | TGTGCCAGCAGCTTCCGAGCGGGAGGGCCCTTCGGGGAGCTGTTTTTT | CASSFRAGGPFGELFF
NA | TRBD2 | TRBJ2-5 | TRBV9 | TGTGCCAGCAGCGGAGAGGGACTAGCGGGAGGGCCTGCAGAGACCCAGTACTTC | CASSGEGLAGGPAETQYF
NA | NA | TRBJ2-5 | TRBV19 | TGTGCCAGTAGTTCCCAAGAGACCCAGTACTTC | CASSSQETQYF
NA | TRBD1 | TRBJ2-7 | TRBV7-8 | TGTGCCAGCAGCTCCCCGCGGACAGGGCTTGGCGAGCAGTACTTC | CASSSPRTGLGEQYF
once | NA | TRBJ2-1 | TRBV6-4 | TGTGCCAGCAGTTACGTCGCGGAGCCACCCTACAATGAGCAGTTCTTC | CASSYVAEPPYNEQFF
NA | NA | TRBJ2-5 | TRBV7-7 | TGTGCTAGCAGCTTGAGTGGGGGGTGGAAAGAGACCCAGTACTTC | CASSLSGGWKETQYF
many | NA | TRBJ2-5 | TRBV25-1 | TGTGCCAGCAGTGAGGAGCAAGACGAACAAGAGACCCAGTACTTC | CASSEEQDEQETQYF
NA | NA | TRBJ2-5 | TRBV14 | TGTGCCAGCAGCCCAACCTTAGAAGAGACCCAGTACTTC | CASSPTLEETQYF
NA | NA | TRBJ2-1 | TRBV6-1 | TGTGCCAGCAGTGATGCAGTAATGGACTACAATGAGCAGTTCTTC | CASSDAVMDYNEQFF
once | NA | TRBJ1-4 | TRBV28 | TGTGCCAGCAGTCAAAAAGGGGGACCTAATGAAAAACTGTTTTTT | CASSQKGGPNEKLFF
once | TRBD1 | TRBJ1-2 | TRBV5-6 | TGTGCCAGCAGCCCAAGTTGGACAGGGGCGACTAACTATGGCTACACCTTC | CASSPSWTGATNYGYTF
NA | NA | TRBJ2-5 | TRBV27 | TGTGCCAGTAACTATGGGAAACGCGAGACCCAGTACTTC | CASNYGKRETQYF
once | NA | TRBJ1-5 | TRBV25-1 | TGTGCCACCCGGGGGCGGGATAGCAATCAGCCCCAGCATTTT | CATRGRDSNQPQHF
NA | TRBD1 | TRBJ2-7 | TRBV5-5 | TGTGCCAGCAGCCCTGTGGGAGAGGGACAGCTCGACGAGCAGTACTTC | CASSPVGEGQLDEQYF
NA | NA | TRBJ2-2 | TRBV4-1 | TGCGCCAGCAGCCAATTTCCCGGGCGGAACACCGGGGAGCTGTTTTTT | CASSQFPGRNTGELFF
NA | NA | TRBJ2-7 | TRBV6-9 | TGTGCCAGCAGCTCCGTCGGCTCCTACGAGCAGTACTTC | CASSSVGSYEQYF
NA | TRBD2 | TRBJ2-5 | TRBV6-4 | TGTGCCAGCAGCGCCCGAAGCGGGGGACAAGAGACCCAGTACTTC | CASSARSGGQETQYF
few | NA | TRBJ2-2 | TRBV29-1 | TGCAGCGTTCTCGAACAGGGTTGGAACACCGGGGAGCTGTTTTTT | CSVLEQGWNTGELFF
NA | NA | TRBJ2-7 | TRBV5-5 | TGTGCCAGCAGCCTAGACGGGACGAGTCGCTACGAGCAGTACTTC | CASSLDGTSRYEQYF
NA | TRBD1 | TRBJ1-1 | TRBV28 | TGTGCCAGCAGTATCCGGGACAGGGGTAATCCTACATTTAACACTGAAGCTTTCTTT | CASSIRDRGNPTFNTEAFF
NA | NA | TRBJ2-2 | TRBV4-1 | TGCGCCAGCAGCCGAGGGGGGAGTGACACCGGGGAGCTGTTTTTT | CASSRGGSDTGELFF
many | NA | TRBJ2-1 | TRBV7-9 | TGTGCCAGCAGCTTGGGGTACGCCAGGTCTGGCAATGAGCAGTTCTTC | CASSLGYARSGNEQFF
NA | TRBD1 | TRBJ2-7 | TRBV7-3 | TGTGCCAGCAGCTTAGGGACAGCCTACGAGCAGTACTTC | CASSLGTAYEQYF
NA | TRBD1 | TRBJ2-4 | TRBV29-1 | TGCAGCGTCGCCAGGGGGCCGGGGGCCAAAAACATTCAGTACTTC | CSVARGPGAKNIQYF
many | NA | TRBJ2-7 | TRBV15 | TGTGCCACCAGCAGGGACTACACTAACGAGCAGTACTTC | CATSRDYTNEQYF
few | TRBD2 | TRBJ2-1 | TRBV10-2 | TGCGCCAGCAGTGAGACCCGGGACTACTTTAATGAGCAGTTCTTC | CASSETRDYFNEQFF
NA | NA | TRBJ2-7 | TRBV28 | TGTGCCAGCAGTTTCGGCTTCACCTACGAGCAGTACTTC | CASSFGFTYEQYF
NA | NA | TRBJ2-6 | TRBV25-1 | TGTGCCAGCAGTGGGCCGGGACCATCGGGTATGGGGGCCAACGTCCTGACTTTC | CASSGPGPSGMGANVLTF
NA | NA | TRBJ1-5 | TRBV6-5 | TGTGCCAGCAGTTTGTTAGGGTCAGGGAATCAGCCCCAGCATTTT | CASSLLGSGNQPQHF
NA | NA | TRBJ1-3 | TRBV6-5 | TGTGCCAGCCGGCCGGGGATGAACTCTGGAAACACCATATATTTT | CASRPGMNSGNTIYF
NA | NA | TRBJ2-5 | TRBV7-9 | TGTGCCAGCAGCCCTTTCACAGGGTACCAAGAGACCCAGTACTTC | CASSPFTGYQETQYF
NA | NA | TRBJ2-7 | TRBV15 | TGTGCCACCAGCAGAAGACCGGGACAATCCTACGAGCAGTACTTC | CATSRRPGQSYEQYF
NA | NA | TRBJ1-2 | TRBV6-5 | TGTGCCAGCAGACAGGACTATGGCTACACCTTC | CASRQDYGYTF
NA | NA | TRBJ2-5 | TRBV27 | TGTGCCAGCAGCCGCGGGATGCGGGTAGAAGAGACCCAGTACTTC | CASSRGMRVEETQYF
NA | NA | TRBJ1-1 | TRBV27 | TGTGCCAGCAGTTTTCAGAGAAACACTGAAGCTTTCTTT | CASSFQRNTEAFF